This T cell receptor beta chain was sequenced during a study of identifying expanded T cells in peripheral blood. Notes on the study in general: Technical replicates showed 0.9 to 1.5 changed clones; approximately 2 weeks about 16.4; four weeks 19. Across healthy donors, higher total template counts meant significantly greater approximately 2-week count variance.

Data came from immunoSEQ multiplex PCR; TCRdb stores just in-frame clones and leaves some out. Here the sample spans 95,000 to 150,000 clones, 84% being singletons. To note about this clone: Its antigen is unidentified.

CDR1 is SGHRS, CDR2 YFSETQ, per germline. There are 15 residues in the CDR3. Trimming stripped 8 bases from V and 2 bases from J, with 18 bases between. The V call is TRBV5-1, the J call TRBJ2-3; no reliable D call. The sequenced sample consisted of blood. This TCR was sampled from a person aged 18 to 69 in good health. CDR3 sequence (DNA): TGCGCCAGTTCCGCGAGTGGGCAATACACAGATACGCAGTATTTT. Amino acids: CASSASGQYTDTQYF. The full variable domain, in which reference TRBV5-1 and TRBJ2-3 provide the parts outside the CDR3, is KAGVTQTPRYLIKTRGQQVTLSCSPISGHRSVSWYQQTPGQGLQFLFEYFSETQRNKGNFPGRFSGRQFSNSRSEMNVSTLELGDSALYLCASSASGQYTDTQYFGPGTRLTVL.